This T cell receptor (beta chain) was sequenced for a study of blood T cell repertoires in COVID-19. Categorization into cohorts depended on clinical history that participants reported. Two negative PCRs, clearance, or symptom resolution characterized the recovered Cohort 3 donors. As originally analysed: Scientists estimated how many nucleated cells there were by amplifying reference gene primers. Some clones are missing from TCRdb's copy, which holds only in-frame ones; the method was immunoSEQ multiplex PCR. V and J calls and clone size are given by that table; D and trimming were obtained from the DNA. The data show roughly 340,000 clones, 80% to 90% seen once. Sequenced material: PBMCs or T cells enriched from blood (not recorded which). The clonotype originates from a man younger than 35 who had recovered from COVID-19.

CDR3 region: CAWRDREVSGANVLTF. DNA of the CDR3: TGTGCCTGGAGGGACAGGGAAGTCTCTGGGGCCAACGTCCTGACTTTC. The chain links TRBV30 to TRBJ2-6, with 8 bases lining up with TRBD1. This CDR3 spans 16 amino acids. Trimming at V came to 3 bases and at J to 0 bases, leaving 4 bases not matched to a gene. CDR1 and CDR2 from the germline V gene are GTSNPN and SVGIG (reference sequence).